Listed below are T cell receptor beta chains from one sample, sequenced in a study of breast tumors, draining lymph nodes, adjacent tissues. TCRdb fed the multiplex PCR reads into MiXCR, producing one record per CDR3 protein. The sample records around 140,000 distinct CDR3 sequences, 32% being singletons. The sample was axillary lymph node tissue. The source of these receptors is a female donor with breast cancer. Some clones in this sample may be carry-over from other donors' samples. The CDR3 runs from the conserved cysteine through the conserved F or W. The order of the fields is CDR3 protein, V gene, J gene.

CDR3aa: CASSLTGTGSTDTQYF
v_gene: TRBV18
j_gene: TRBJ2-3

CDR3aa: CASSGGTASTDTQYF
v_gene: TRBV2
j_gene: TRBJ2-3

CDR3aa: CASSSTGFGELFF
v_gene: TRBV7-6
j_gene: TRBJ2-2

CDR3aa: CASSPNRQGLGIGHTEAFF
v_gene: TRBV18
j_gene: TRBJ1-1

CDR3aa: CASRGNAGGQNTIYF
v_gene: TRBV6-5
j_gene: TRBJ1-3

CDR3aa: CATSRDKGLAGGKNIQYF
v_gene: TRBV15
j_gene: TRBJ2-4

CDR3aa: CSASGGAYF
v_gene: TRBV20-1
j_gene: TRBJ2-5

CDR3aa: CASSQDRVANEKLFF
v_gene: TRBV4-1
j_gene: TRBJ1-4

CDR3aa: CASSDRGYGYTF
v_gene: TRBV6-1
j_gene: TRBJ1-2

CDR3aa: CSAPKTGGIHGQFF
v_gene: TRBV20-1
j_gene: TRBJ2-1

CDR3aa: CASSRGTPNSPLHF
v_gene: TRBV7-2
j_gene: TRBJ1-6

CDR3aa: CASSQDTRGIGVFSPLHF
v_gene: TRBV4-1
j_gene: TRBJ1-6

CDR3aa: CASSHSRDRNYGYTF
v_gene: TRBV6-6
j_gene: TRBJ1-2

CDR3aa: CASSQTRETQYF
v_gene: TRBV11-2
j_gene: TRBJ2-5

CDR3aa: CASNTYRYEQYF
v_gene: TRBV28
j_gene: TRBJ2-7

CDR3aa: CASSLLTSGDEQYF
v_gene: TRBV12-3/TRBV12-4
j_gene: TRBJ2-7

CDR3aa: CASSPTGILAGAEAFF
v_gene: TRBV7-2
j_gene: TRBJ1-1

CDR3aa: CASSQDGTDLEKLFF
v_gene: TRBV4-1
j_gene: TRBJ1-4

CDR3aa: CASSLMSSGGYNEQFF
v_gene: TRBV27
j_gene: TRBJ2-1

CDR3aa: CASSLVGRISNQPQHF
v_gene: TRBV7-2
j_gene: TRBJ1-5

CDR3aa: CASSWETGLRDEQYF
v_gene: TRBV5-6
j_gene: TRBJ2-7

CDR3aa: CASSTGQDVYNSPLHF
v_gene: TRBV7-9
j_gene: TRBJ1-6

CDR3aa: CASSVEGQRYGYTF
v_gene: TRBV9
j_gene: TRBJ1-2

CDR3aa: CATSDLDRPGSYEQYF
v_gene: TRBV24-1
j_gene: TRBJ2-7

CDR3aa: CASSLQGTYNSPLHF
v_gene: TRBV6-1
j_gene: TRBJ1-6

CDR3aa: CSAFTGVGANVLTF
v_gene: TRBV20-1
j_gene: TRBJ2-6